These T cell receptor beta chains were read from a single sample in a study of post-analysis software for immune sequencing data. TCRdb used MiXCR to reprocess the PCR reads, holding one entry per CDR3 protein. The sample lists hundreds of thousands of distinct CDR3 sequences; about 27% were seen once. Sequencing input: blood. The origin of the receptors is a girl aged 10 to 17 with multiple sclerosis. Both conserved end residues are part of each CDR3. D genes are given only for firm matches. The size entry is marked missing in some rows and otherwise reads once, few, many or a size class.

v_call	d_call	j_call	clone_size	cdr3_aa	cdr3_nt
TRBV4-1	NA	TRBJ1-2	few	CASSPIPREDGYTF	TGCGCCAGCAGCCCCATCCCCAGGGAGGATGGCTACACCTTC
TRBV7-2	NA	TRBJ2-7	few	CASSARTGPAGVQYF	TGTGCCAGCAGCGCCCGGACAGGGCCGGCGGGAGTGCAGTACTTC
TRBV6-5	NA	TRBJ2-7	NA	CASRSDQRRSYEQYF	TGTGCCAGCAGATCGGACCAACGAAGGAGCTACGAGCAGTACTTC
TRBV5-6	TRBD2	TRBJ2-3	NA	CASSGLAGGPDTQYF	TGTGCCAGCAGCGGTCTAGCGGGAGGGCCAGATACGCAGTATTTT
TRBV6-5	TRBD2	TRBJ2-1	few	CASSYLPGLAGGGFGYNEQFF	TGTGCCAGCAGTTACCTACCGGGACTAGCGGGAGGAGGTTTTGGCTACAATGAGCAGTTCTTC
TRBV27	TRBD2	TRBJ2-3	NA	CASSPLAARDTQYF	TGTGCCAGCAGTCCCCTAGCGGCTCGGGATACGCAGTATTTT
TRBV5-1	NA	TRBJ2-3	NA	CASSLRRVGTDTQYF	TGCGCCAGCAGCTTGCGCAGGGTAGGAACAGATACGCAGTATTTT
TRBV12-3/TRBV12-4	NA	TRBJ1-4	many	CASSFEGEKLFF	TGTGCCAGCAGTTTTGAGGGAGAAAAACTGTTTTTT
TRBV5-1	NA	TRBJ2-5	NA	CASSFLGDQETQYF	TGCGCCAGCAGCTTCCTAGGGGACCAAGAGACCCAGTACTTC
TRBV24-1	TRBD2	TRBJ2-1	NA	CATSDFGLATDNEQFF	TGTGCCACCAGTGATTTCGGACTAGCGACGGACAATGAGCAGTTCTTC
TRBV7-9	TRBD2	TRBJ2-7	many	CASSLGTSDDEQYF	TGTGCCAGCAGCTTGGGGACTAGCGACGACGAGCAGTACTTC
TRBV10-3	NA	TRBJ2-3	few	CANSGGDTQYF	TGTGCCAACTCTGGGGGAGATACGCAGTATTTT
TRBV29-1	NA	TRBJ2-5	NA	CSVTGTGGWETQYF	TGCAGCGTCACAGGGACGGGGGGCTGGGAGACCCAGTACTTC
TRBV7-9	NA	TRBJ2-4	NA	CASSPGLAKNIQYF	TGTGCCAGCAGCCCTGGCCTAGCCAAAAACATTCAGTACTTC
TRBV5-1	TRBD2	TRBJ2-2	NA	CASQLAVTGELFF	TGCGCCAGTCAACTAGCGGTTACCGGGGAGCTGTTTTTT
TRBV7-2	NA	TRBJ1-6	NA	CASSLSASPLHF	TGTGCCAGCAGCTTATCGGCTTCACCCCTCCACTTT
TRBV6-5	TRBD2	TRBJ2-5	many	CASSYGREETQYF	TGTGCCAGCAGTTACGGGAGGGAAGAGACCCAGTACTTC
TRBV20-1	TRBD2	TRBJ2-4	few	CSARPSGRAENIQYF	TGCAGTGCCAGACCTAGCGGGAGGGCCGAAAACATTCAGTACTTC
TRBV29-1	NA	TRBJ1-1	few	CSVQLRGGHTEAFF	TGCAGCGTCCAATTACGGGGCGGTCACACTGAAGCTTTCTTT
TRBV29-1	TRBD1	TRBJ2-1	few	CSVEVRQGNNEQFF	TGCAGCGTTGAAGTGCGACAGGGGAACAATGAGCAGTTCTTC
TRBV28	TRBD2	TRBJ2-7	few	CASRGGDEQYF	TGTGCCAGCCGGGGGGGCGACGAGCAGTACTTC
TRBV20-1	NA	TRBJ1-4	once	CSARQRAPHNEKLFF	TGCAGTGCTAGACAACGGGCCCCACACAATGAAAAACTGTTTTTT
TRBV7-7	TRBD1	TRBJ2-1	NA	CASSRTGSSEQFF	TGTGCTAGCAGCCGGACAGGGTCCAGCGAGCAGTTCTTC
TRBV20-1	NA	TRBJ1-1	NA	CSALGPFEAFF	TGCAGTGCTCTAGGACCTTTTGAAGCTTTCTTT
TRBV9	TRBD1	TRBJ2-6	NA	CASSEGQYSGANVLTF	TGTGCCAGCAGCGAGGGACAGTACTCTGGGGCCAACGTCCTGACTTTC
TRBV7-2	NA	TRBJ2-7	NA	CASSPVLGGSRTYEQYF	TGTGCCAGCAGCCCGGTACTTGGAGGGAGTAGGACCTACGAGCAGTACTTC
TRBV11-2	NA	TRBJ2-3	few	CASSRRHREFADTQYF	TGTGCCAGCAGCCGGAGACACAGGGAATTCGCAGATACGCAGTATTTT
TRBV15	NA	TRBJ1-2	few	CATRRAATNYGYTF	TGTGCCACCCGACGGGCAGCGACTAACTATGGCTACACCTTC
TRBV4-3	TRBD2	TRBJ2-1	NA	CASSSSGPYNEQFF	TGCGCCAGCAGCAGTAGCGGGCCGTACAATGAGCAGTTCTTC
TRBV15	NA	TRBJ2-4	NA	CATSMGGSKNIQYF	TGTGCCACCAGCATGGGGGGATCCAAAAACATTCAGTACTTC
TRBV12-3/TRBV12-4	NA	TRBJ2-7	few	CASSPFRVLSSYEQYF	TGTGCCAGCAGCCCCTTTCGGGTCCTGAGCTCCTACGAGCAGTACTTC
TRBV3-1	NA	TRBJ2-5	NA	CASSQDLSLRGTQYF	TGTGCCAGCAGCCAAGATCTCTCATTGAGGGGGACCCAGTACTTC
TRBV6-5	NA	TRBJ2-4	many	CASSYDMDQNIQYF	TGTGCCAGCAGTTACGACATGGACCAAAACATTCAGTACTTC
TRBV20-1	TRBD1	TRBJ1-6	few	CSARKTGQDNSPLHF	TGCAGTGCTAGAAAGACGGGACAGGACAATTCACCCCTCCACTTT
TRBV21-1	NA	TRBJ2-7	few	CASSSLAGTSYEQYF	TGTGCCAGCAGCTCCTTAGCGGGAACGTCCTACGAGCAGTACTTC